A selection of T cell receptor beta chains follows, all from one sample in a study of blood T cell repertoires in COVID-19. The protocol was immunoSEQ multiplex PCR, while the TCRdb copy is restricted to in-frame clones and leaves out a portion. This table has around 130,000 clones, roughly nine tenths appearing once. Sequenced sample: peripheral blood. These TCRs come from a man between 65 and 85 years old with active or convalescent COVID-19. CDR3s include the opening cysteine and the closing phenylalanine or tryptophan. Each record gives: J gene, clone size, V gene, D gene, CDR3 DNA, CDR3 protein. D genes are given only for firm matches. Rows may omit the clone size; those that give it use once, few, many or a size class.

j_gene: TRBJ2-5; abundance: once; v_gene: TRBV5-1; d_gene: -; CDR3nt: TGCGCCAGCAGCGGCGGGACTCCGCTAGAGACCCAGTACTTC; CDR3aa: CASSGGTPLETQYF
j_gene: TRBJ1-1; abundance: -; v_gene: TRBV19; d_gene: TRBD1; CDR3nt: TGTGCCAGTACCTCCAGGGGGTCCAAAGGTTCCAACACTGAAGCTTTCTTT; CDR3aa: CASTSRGSKGSNTEAFF
j_gene: TRBJ2-3; abundance: -; v_gene: TRBV27; d_gene: -; CDR3nt: TGTGCCAGCAGCCTGCTCGTGGGGGCAAGCACAGATACGCAGTATTTT; CDR3aa: CASSLLVGASTDTQYF
j_gene: TRBJ2-1; abundance: -; v_gene: TRBV11-3; d_gene: -; CDR3nt: TGTGCCAGCAGCTCCCCGGAGGGGGGGAGCTCCTACAATGAGCAGTTCTTC; CDR3aa: CASSSPEGGSSYNEQFF
j_gene: TRBJ2-2; abundance: -; v_gene: TRBV12-3/TRBV12-4; d_gene: -; CDR3nt: TGTGCCAGCACTCAGGCCCCCACCGGGGAGCTGTTTTTT; CDR3aa: CASTQAPTGELFF
j_gene: TRBJ1-1; abundance: -; v_gene: TRBV5-1; d_gene: -; CDR3nt: TGCGCCAGCAGCTTCAGGCGGGCCATGAACACTGAAGCTTTCTTT; CDR3aa: CASSFRRAMNTEAFF
j_gene: TRBJ2-1; abundance: -; v_gene: TRBV19; d_gene: -; CDR3nt: TGTGCCAGTAATGCGGGAAACTACAATGAGCAGTTCTTC; CDR3aa: CASNAGNYNEQFF
j_gene: TRBJ2-5; abundance: few; v_gene: TRBV27; d_gene: TRBD1; CDR3nt: TGTGCCAGCAGTTTAAGCCCCCGGACAGGGTCACAAGAGACCCAGTACTTC; CDR3aa: CASSLSPRTGSQETQYF
j_gene: TRBJ1-2; abundance: -; v_gene: TRBV19; d_gene: TRBD1; CDR3nt: TGTGCCAGTAGTTTCCTGGACAGGGCGAACGGCTACACCTTC; CDR3aa: CASSFLDRANGYTF
j_gene: TRBJ2-7; abundance: -; v_gene: TRBV7-2; d_gene: TRBD2; CDR3nt: TGTGCCAGCAGCGTAAAGATAGCGGGTTTCTACGAGCAGTACTTC; CDR3aa: CASSVKIAGFYEQYF
j_gene: TRBJ2-3; abundance: -; v_gene: TRBV2; d_gene: TRBD2; CDR3nt: TGTGCCAGCAGCCCGCAAGACCTTAGCGGGAGAGCAGATACGCAGTATTTT; CDR3aa: CASSPQDLSGRADTQYF
j_gene: TRBJ2-3; abundance: -; v_gene: TRBV5-1; d_gene: TRBD2; CDR3nt: TGCGCCAGCAGCACCGGGACTAGCGGGAGAGGTTCGGCAGATACGCAGTATTTT; CDR3aa: CASSTGTSGRGSADTQYF
j_gene: TRBJ1-2; abundance: -; v_gene: TRBV7-2; d_gene: -; CDR3nt: TGTGCCAGCAGCCCTTCCACTATGGCCGGCTACACCTTC; CDR3aa: CASSPSTMAGYTF
j_gene: TRBJ1-1; abundance: -; v_gene: TRBV6-6; d_gene: -; CDR3nt: TGTGCCAGCAGTGCTCTACAGGGCACGGACACTGAAGCTTTCTTT; CDR3aa: CASSALQGTDTEAFF
j_gene: TRBJ2-3; abundance: -; v_gene: TRBV28; d_gene: TRBD2; CDR3nt: TGTGCCAGCAGTCCGGGACTAACAGATACGCAGTATTTT; CDR3aa: CASSPGLTDTQYF
j_gene: TRBJ2-1; abundance: -; v_gene: TRBV5-6; d_gene: -; CDR3nt: TGTGCCAGCAGCTTGCCGGACTTCGACTACAATGAGCAGTTCTTC; CDR3aa: CASSLPDFDYNEQFF
j_gene: TRBJ1-5; abundance: few; v_gene: TRBV24-1; d_gene: TRBD1; CDR3nt: TGTGCCACCAGTGATGGGGACAGGGCCTATCAGCCCCAGCATTTT; CDR3aa: CATSDGDRAYQPQHF
j_gene: TRBJ2-7; abundance: -; v_gene: TRBV2; d_gene: -; CDR3nt: TGTGCCAGCAGTTCCGAACAGACAGCCTACTACGAGCAGTACTTC; CDR3aa: CASSSEQTAYYEQYF
j_gene: TRBJ2-5; abundance: -; v_gene: TRBV6-1; d_gene: -; CDR3nt: TGTGCCAGCAGTGACCGCCAAGAGACCCAGTACTTC; CDR3aa: CASSDRQETQYF
j_gene: TRBJ1-1; abundance: once; v_gene: TRBV19; d_gene: -; CDR3nt: TGTGCCAGTAGTACCCGGACACTGAACACTGAAGCTTTCTTT; CDR3aa: CASSTRTLNTEAFF
j_gene: TRBJ1-1; abundance: few; v_gene: TRBV5-1; d_gene: TRBD1; CDR3nt: TGCGCCAGCAGCACGGGACAGGTGAACACTGAAGCTTTCTTT; CDR3aa: CASSTGQVNTEAFF
j_gene: TRBJ1-2; abundance: -; v_gene: TRBV5-4; d_gene: TRBD1; CDR3nt: TGTGCCAGCAGTGTTACAGGGGGTTTCGGCTACACCTTC; CDR3aa: CASSVTGGFGYTF
j_gene: TRBJ1-2; abundance: -; v_gene: TRBV7-3; d_gene: TRBD1; CDR3nt: TGTGCCAGCAGCCCTGGACAGGGAGAGGGCTACACCTTC; CDR3aa: CASSPGQGEGYTF
j_gene: TRBJ2-1; abundance: -; v_gene: TRBV20-1; d_gene: TRBD1; CDR3nt: TGCAGTGCTAGTTTAGGGGGCAGATCCCAAAACAATGAGCAGTTCTTC; CDR3aa: CSASLGGRSQNNEQFF
j_gene: TRBJ1-2; abundance: -; v_gene: TRBV30; d_gene: -; CDR3nt: TGTGCCTGGAGCGACAGCATTTATGGCTACACCTTC; CDR3aa: CAWSDSIYGYTF
j_gene: TRBJ2-7; abundance: -; v_gene: TRBV7-2; d_gene: -; CDR3nt: TGTGCCAGCAGCTTAACCGATGTAGCCTACGAGCAGTACTTC; CDR3aa: CASSLTDVAYEQYF
j_gene: TRBJ2-3; abundance: -; v_gene: TRBV19; d_gene: -; CDR3nt: TGTGCCAGTAGTGAGGTGAAGAGGAGAGATACGCAGTATTTT; CDR3aa: CASSEVKRRDTQYF
j_gene: TRBJ1-4; abundance: -; v_gene: TRBV30; d_gene: -; CDR3nt: TGTGCCTGGAGTGTACAGCGAGGGCGGAGGGAAAAACTGTTTTTT; CDR3aa: CAWSVQRGRREKLFF
j_gene: TRBJ2-7; abundance: -; v_gene: TRBV5-8; d_gene: -; CDR3nt: TGTGCCAGCAGCTTTCTCTACGAGCAGTACTTC; CDR3aa: CASSFLYEQYF
j_gene: TRBJ1-3; abundance: -; v_gene: TRBV27; d_gene: -; CDR3nt: TGTGCCAGCAAATCTTACAGAGCGGCTGGAAACACCATATATTTT; CDR3aa: CASKSYRAAGNTIYF
j_gene: TRBJ2-2; abundance: -; v_gene: TRBV30; d_gene: TRBD2; CDR3nt: TGTGCCTGGAGCTTACGCGGGAGAGTTTCCGGGGAGCTGTTTTTT; CDR3aa: CAWSLRGRVSGELFF
j_gene: TRBJ2-5; abundance: once; v_gene: TRBV15; d_gene: TRBD2; CDR3nt: TGTGCCACCAGCAATATCGGCGGGGGGGAGACCCAGTACTTC; CDR3aa: CATSNIGGGETQYF
j_gene: TRBJ2-1; abundance: few; v_gene: TRBV5-1; d_gene: TRBD1; CDR3nt: TGCGCCAGCAGCCAGAGGGACAGCGCCTACAATGAGCAGTTCTTC; CDR3aa: CASSQRDSAYNEQFF
j_gene: TRBJ2-1; abundance: -; v_gene: TRBV7-2; d_gene: -; CDR3nt: TGTGCCAGCAGCTTAACCCGACAGGCCTACAATGAGCAGTTCTTC; CDR3aa: CASSLTRQAYNEQFF
j_gene: TRBJ2-3; abundance: -; v_gene: TRBV11-1; d_gene: -; CDR3nt: TGTGCCAGCAGCCCACGTGGAGGCAGCACAGATACGCAGTATTTT; CDR3aa: CASSPRGGSTDTQYF
j_gene: TRBJ1-2; abundance: -; v_gene: TRBV5-6; d_gene: TRBD1; CDR3nt: TGTGCCAGCAGCACCCGGGACAGGGAAGGATATGGCTACACCTTC; CDR3aa: CASSTRDREGYGYTF
j_gene: TRBJ2-3; abundance: -; v_gene: TRBV7-2; d_gene: -; CDR3nt: TGTGCCAGCAGGAAGCCAGGGGCAACAGATACGCAGTATTTT; CDR3aa: CASRKPGATDTQYF
j_gene: TRBJ1-6; abundance: -; v_gene: TRBV12-1; d_gene: -; CDR3nt: TGTGCCAGCAGCTTTGCAGTGGGACAGCGGTGGGGCCATAATTCACCCCTCCACTTT; CDR3aa: CASSFAVGQRWGHNSPLHF
j_gene: TRBJ2-7; abundance: -; v_gene: TRBV18; d_gene: TRBD1; CDR3nt: TGTGCCAGCTCACGGTTTGGACAGGGGTCCCTCTACGAGCAGTACTTC; CDR3aa: CASSRFGQGSLYEQYF
j_gene: TRBJ2-7; abundance: once; v_gene: TRBV5-4; d_gene: -; CDR3nt: TGTGCCAGCAGCCCAATCGACAGCTACGAGCAGTACTTC; CDR3aa: CASSPIDSYEQYF
j_gene: TRBJ2-7; abundance: -; v_gene: TRBV6-1; d_gene: TRBD1; CDR3nt: TGTGCCAGCAGTGAGGGACAGGGGGCGAGTAAAAAATCCTACGAGCAGTACTTC; CDR3aa: CASSEGQGASKKSYEQYF
j_gene: TRBJ2-7; abundance: -; v_gene: TRBV6-1; d_gene: -; CDR3nt: TGTGCCAGCAGTGATCTAGCGCGATATATCGAGCAGTACTTC; CDR3aa: CASSDLARYIEQYF
j_gene: TRBJ2-7; abundance: -; v_gene: TRBV9; d_gene: TRBD2; CDR3nt: TGTGCCAGCATCGGGACTATTGAAACCTACGAGCAGTACTTC; CDR3aa: CASIGTIETYEQYF
j_gene: TRBJ1-1; abundance: -; v_gene: TRBV3-1/TRBV3-2; d_gene: -; CDR3nt: TGTGCCAGCCGCGCCAGGACTGAAGCTTTCTTT; CDR3aa: CASRARTEAFF
j_gene: TRBJ2-3; abundance: once; v_gene: TRBV29-1; d_gene: TRBD1; CDR3nt: TGCAGCGCCCCGACAGGGTATATCTCCGATACGCAGTATTTT; CDR3aa: CSAPTGYISDTQYF
j_gene: TRBJ1-3; abundance: -; v_gene: TRBV6-5; d_gene: -; CDR3nt: TGTGCCAGCAGTTACGGACTCGCTAGCTCTGGAAACACCATATATTTT; CDR3aa: CASSYGLASSGNTIYF
j_gene: TRBJ2-3; abundance: -; v_gene: TRBV28; d_gene: -; CDR3nt: TGTGCCAGCAGTTTAACAGGAGATACGCAGTATTTT; CDR3aa: CASSLTGDTQYF
j_gene: TRBJ2-5; abundance: -; v_gene: TRBV18; d_gene: -; CDR3nt: TGTGCCAGCTCACCCTCGGAGGGAGAGACCCAGTACTTC; CDR3aa: CASSPSEGETQYF
j_gene: TRBJ2-7; abundance: once; v_gene: TRBV6-5; d_gene: -; CDR3nt: TGTGCCAGCAGTCGGGCGGGACTGGGGCGGGACGAGCAGTACTTC; CDR3aa: CASSRAGLGRDEQYF
j_gene: TRBJ1-1; abundance: -; v_gene: TRBV7-9; d_gene: TRBD1; CDR3nt: TGTGCCAGCAGCTTAGGGGCAGGGGGCACTGAAGCTTTCTTT; CDR3aa: CASSLGAGGTEAFF
j_gene: TRBJ1-5; abundance: once; v_gene: TRBV19; d_gene: TRBD1; CDR3nt: TGTGCAAGTAGCCCCCAGACAGGGGCCGGACAGCCCCAGCATTTT; CDR3aa: CASSPQTGAGQPQHF
j_gene: TRBJ2-3; abundance: -; v_gene: TRBV15; d_gene: -; CDR3nt: TGTGCCACCAGCAGACCTCGGGATACGCAGTATTTT; CDR3aa: CATSRPRDTQYF
j_gene: TRBJ1-4; abundance: -; v_gene: TRBV29-1; d_gene: TRBD1; CDR3nt: TGCAGCTCGAGGACAGGGACTAATGAAAAACTGTTTTTT; CDR3aa: CSSRTGTNEKLFF